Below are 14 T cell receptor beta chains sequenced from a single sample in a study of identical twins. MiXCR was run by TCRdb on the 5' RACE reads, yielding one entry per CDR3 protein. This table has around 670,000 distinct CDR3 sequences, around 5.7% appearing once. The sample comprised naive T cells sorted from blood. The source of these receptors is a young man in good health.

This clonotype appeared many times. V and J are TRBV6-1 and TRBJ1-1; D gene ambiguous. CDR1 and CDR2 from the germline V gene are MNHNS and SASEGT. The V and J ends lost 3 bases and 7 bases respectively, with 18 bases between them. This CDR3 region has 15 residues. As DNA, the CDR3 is TGTGCCAGCAGTGAGAGGGCGGGCGGGCCGAGTGAAGCTTTCTTT. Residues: CASSERAGGPSEAFF.

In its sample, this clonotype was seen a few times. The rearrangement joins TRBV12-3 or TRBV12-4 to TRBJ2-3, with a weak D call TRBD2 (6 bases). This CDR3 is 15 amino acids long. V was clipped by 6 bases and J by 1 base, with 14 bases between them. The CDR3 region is CASSPFGTGTDTQYF. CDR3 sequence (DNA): TGTGCCAGCAGCCCTTTCGGGACTGGCACAGATACGCAGTATTTT.

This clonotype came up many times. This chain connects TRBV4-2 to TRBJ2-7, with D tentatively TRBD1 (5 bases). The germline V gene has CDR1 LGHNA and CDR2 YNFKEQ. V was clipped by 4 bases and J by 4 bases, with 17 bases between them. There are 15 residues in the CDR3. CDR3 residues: CASSLSPGHKYEQYF. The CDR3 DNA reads TGTGCCAGCAGCCTAAGCCCCGGACACAAATACGAGCAGTACTTC.

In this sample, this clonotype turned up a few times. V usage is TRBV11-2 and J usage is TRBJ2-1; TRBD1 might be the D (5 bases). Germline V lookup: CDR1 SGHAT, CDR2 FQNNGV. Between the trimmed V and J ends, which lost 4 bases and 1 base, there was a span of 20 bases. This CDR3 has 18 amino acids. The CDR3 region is CASSSHRGGGPSYNEQFF. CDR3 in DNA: TGTGCCAGCAGCTCCCATAGGGGCGGTGGGCCTTCCTACAATGAGCAGTTCTTC.

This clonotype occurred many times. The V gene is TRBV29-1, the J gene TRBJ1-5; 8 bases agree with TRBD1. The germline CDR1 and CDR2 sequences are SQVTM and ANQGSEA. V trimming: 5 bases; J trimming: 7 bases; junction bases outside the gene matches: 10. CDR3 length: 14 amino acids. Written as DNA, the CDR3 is TGCAGCGTTCTGTCGGACAGGGAGGACCAGCCCCAGCATTTT. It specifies CSVLSDREDQPQHF.

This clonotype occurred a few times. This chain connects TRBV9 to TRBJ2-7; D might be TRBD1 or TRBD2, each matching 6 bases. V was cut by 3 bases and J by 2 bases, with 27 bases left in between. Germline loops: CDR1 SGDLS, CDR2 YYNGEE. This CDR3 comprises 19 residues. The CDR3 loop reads CASSDPRGGTEDHTYEQYF. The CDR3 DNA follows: TGTGCCAGCAGCGACCCTAGAGGGGGGACCGAGGATCATACCTACGAGCAGTACTTC.

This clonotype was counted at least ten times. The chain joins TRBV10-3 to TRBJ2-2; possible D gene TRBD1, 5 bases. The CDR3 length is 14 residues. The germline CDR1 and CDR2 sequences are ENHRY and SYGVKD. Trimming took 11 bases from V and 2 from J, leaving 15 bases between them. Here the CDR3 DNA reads TGTGCCGCCTCTCCGGACACTAACACCGGGGAGCTGTTTTTT. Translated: CAASPDTNTGELFF.

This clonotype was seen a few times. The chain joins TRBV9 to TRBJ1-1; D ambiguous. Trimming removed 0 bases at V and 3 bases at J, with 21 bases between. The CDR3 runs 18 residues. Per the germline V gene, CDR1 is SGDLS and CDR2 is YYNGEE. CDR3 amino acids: CASSVGGWWDPKDTEAFF. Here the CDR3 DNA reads TGTGCCAGCAGCGTAGGGGGTTGGTGGGATCCTAAGGACACTGAAGCTTTCTTT.

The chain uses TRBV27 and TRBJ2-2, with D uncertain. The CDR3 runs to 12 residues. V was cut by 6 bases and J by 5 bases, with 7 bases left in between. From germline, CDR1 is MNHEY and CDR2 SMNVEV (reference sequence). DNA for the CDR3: TGTGCCAGCAGCCGTATTACCGGGGAGCTGTTTTTT. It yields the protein CASSRITGELFF.

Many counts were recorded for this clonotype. CDR3 nucleotide sequence: TGTGCCAGCAGGGGTGACGGTCAGCCCCAGCATTTT. Protein sequence: CASRGDGQPQHF. The J gene is TRBJ1-5, the V gene TRBV12-3 or TRBV12-4, with D hard to call. The V and J ends lost 6 bases and 6 bases respectively, with 9 bases between them. This CDR3 region has 12 residues.

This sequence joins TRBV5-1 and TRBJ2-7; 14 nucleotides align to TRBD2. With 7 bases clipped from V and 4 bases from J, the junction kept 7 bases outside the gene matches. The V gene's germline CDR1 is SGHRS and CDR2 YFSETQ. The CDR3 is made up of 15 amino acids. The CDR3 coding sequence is TGCGCCAGCCAGACGGGACTAGCGGGGGATTACGAGCAGTACGTC. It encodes CASQTGLAGDYEQYV.

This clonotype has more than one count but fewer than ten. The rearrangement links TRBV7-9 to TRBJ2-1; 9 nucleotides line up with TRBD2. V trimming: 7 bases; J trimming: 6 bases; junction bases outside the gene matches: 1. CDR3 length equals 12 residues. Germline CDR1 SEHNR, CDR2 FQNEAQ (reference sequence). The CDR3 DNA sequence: TGTGCCAGCAATAGCGGGGGCAATGAGCAGTTCTTC. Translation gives CASNSGGNEQFF.

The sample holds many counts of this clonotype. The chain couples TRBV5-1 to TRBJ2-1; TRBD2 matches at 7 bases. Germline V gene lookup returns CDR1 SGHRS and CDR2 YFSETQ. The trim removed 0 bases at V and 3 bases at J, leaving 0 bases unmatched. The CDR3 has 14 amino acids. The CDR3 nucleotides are TGCGCCAGCAGCTTGGGGGAGGGCTACAATGAGCAGTTCTTC. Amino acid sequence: CASSLGEGYNEQFF.

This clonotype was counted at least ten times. CDR3 region: CSASSGKINNEQFF. The CDR3 coding sequence is TGCAGTGCTTCTAGCGGGAAAATTAACAATGAGCAGTTCTTC. V usage is TRBV20-1 and J usage is TRBJ2-1, with 9 bases fitting TRBD2. Germline CDR1 and CDR2: DFQATT and SNEGSKA (reference sequence). CDR3 length equals 14 residues. J lost 5 bases, V lost 5 bases, and 7 bases had no gene match.